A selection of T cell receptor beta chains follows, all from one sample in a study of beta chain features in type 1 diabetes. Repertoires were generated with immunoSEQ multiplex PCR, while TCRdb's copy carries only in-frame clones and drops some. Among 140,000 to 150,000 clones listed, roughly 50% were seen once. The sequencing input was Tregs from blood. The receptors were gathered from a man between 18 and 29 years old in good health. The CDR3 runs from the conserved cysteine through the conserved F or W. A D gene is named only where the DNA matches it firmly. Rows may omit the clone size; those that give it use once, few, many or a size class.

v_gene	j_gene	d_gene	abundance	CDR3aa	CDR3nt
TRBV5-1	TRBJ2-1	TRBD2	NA	CASRRVAGANEQFF	TGCGCCAGCAGAAGGGTAGCGGGAGCTAATGAGCAGTTCTTC
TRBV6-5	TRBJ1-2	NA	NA	CASSYGGGHGYTF	TGTGCCAGCAGTTACGGGGGGGGCCATGGCTACACCTTC
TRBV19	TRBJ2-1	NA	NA	CASSPSQGIYNEQFF	TGTGCCAGTAGTCCCTCCCAGGGGATTTACAATGAGCAGTTCTTC
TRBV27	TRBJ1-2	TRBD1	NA	CASSLRQGAGYTF	TGTGCCAGCAGTCTTCGACAGGGGGCTGGCTACACCTTC
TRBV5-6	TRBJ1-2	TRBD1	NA	CASSFADRGLGYTF	TGTGCCAGCAGCTTCGCGGACAGGGGGCTTGGCTACACCTTC
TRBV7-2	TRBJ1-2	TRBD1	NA	CASIKGTGPYGYTF	TGTGCCAGCATCAAAGGGACAGGCCCCTATGGCTACACCTTC
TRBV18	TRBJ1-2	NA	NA	CASSPPGSGYTF	TGTGCCAGCTCACCACCGGGGAGTGGCTACACCTTC
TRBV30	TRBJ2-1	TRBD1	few	CAWSLGTGYNEQFF	TGTGCCTGGAGCTTAGGGACAGGGTACAATGAGCAGTTCTTC
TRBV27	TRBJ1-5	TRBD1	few	CASSFGTGRNQPQHF	TGTGCCAGCAGTTTCGGGACAGGGCGGAATCAGCCCCAGCATTTT
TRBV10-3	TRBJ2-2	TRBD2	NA	CAISESSSGRAVFFTGELFF	TGTGCCATCAGTGAGTCGAGTAGCGGGAGGGCCGTATTCTTCACCGGGGAGCTGTTTTTT
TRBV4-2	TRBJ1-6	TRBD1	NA	CASALTDRGGSPLHF	TGTGCCAGCGCACTTACAGACAGGGGGGGGTCACCCCTCCACTTT
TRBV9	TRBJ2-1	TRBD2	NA	CASSRLAGIYNEQFF	TGTGCCAGCAGCCGACTAGCGGGAATTTACAATGAGCAGTTCTTC
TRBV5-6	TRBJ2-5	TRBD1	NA	CASSWTGLGETQYF	TGTGCCAGCAGCTGGACAGGTTTGGGAGAGACCCAGTACTTC
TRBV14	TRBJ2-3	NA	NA	CASSFFSWSTDTQYF	TGTGCCAGCAGCTTCTTTAGTTGGAGCACAGATACGCAGTATTTT
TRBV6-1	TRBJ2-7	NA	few	CASRSTGSGQYF	TGTGCCAGCAGGAGCACGGGGTCTGGGCAGTACTTC
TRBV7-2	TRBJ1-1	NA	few	CASSFLAGMSTEAFF	TGTGCCAGCAGCTTCTTGGCGGGGATGAGCACTGAAGCTTTCTTT
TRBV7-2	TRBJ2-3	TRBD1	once	CASSPTGFSDTQYF	TGTGCCAGCAGCCCGACAGGGTTCTCAGATACGCAGTATTTT
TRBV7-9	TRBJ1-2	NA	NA	CASSTGYGYTF	TGTGCCAGCAGTACCGGCTATGGCTACACCTTC
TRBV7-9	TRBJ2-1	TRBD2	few	CASSLGSGRISNEQFF	TGTGCCAGCAGCTTAGGGAGCGGGAGGATAAGCAATGAGCAGTTCTTC
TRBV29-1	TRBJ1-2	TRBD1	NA	CSVAPYSQGSPNYGYTF	TGCAGCGTTGCCCCCTATTCACAGGGGTCCCCTAACTATGGCTACACCTTC
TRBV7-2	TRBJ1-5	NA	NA	CASSFQGSRQPQHF	TGTGCCAGCAGCTTCCAGGGTAGCCGGCAGCCCCAGCATTTT
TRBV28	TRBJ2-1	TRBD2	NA	CASSLAGGHNEQFF	TGTGCCAGCAGTTTAGCGGGGGGGCACAATGAGCAGTTCTTC
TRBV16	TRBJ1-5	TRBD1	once	CASSQSGQGRQPQHF	TGTGCCAGCAGCCAATCGGGACAGGGACGGCAGCCCCAGCATTTT
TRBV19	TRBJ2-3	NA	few	CASSRTEFTSTDTQYF	TGTGCCAGTAGTAGGACTGAGTTTACTAGCACAGATACGCAGTATTTT
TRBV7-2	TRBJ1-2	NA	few	CASSFARVNYGYTF	TGTGCCAGCAGCTTTGCCAGGGTTAACTATGGCTACACCTTC
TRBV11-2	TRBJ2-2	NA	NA	CASSPFRSTGELFF	TGTGCCAGCAGCCCTTTTCGCAGCACCGGGGAGCTGTTTTTT
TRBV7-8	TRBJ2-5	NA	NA	CASSLQRTGQETQYF	TGTGCCAGCAGCTTACAGCGAACAGGGCAAGAGACCCAGTACTTC
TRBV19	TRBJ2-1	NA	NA	CASTNSHGASYNEQFF	TGTGCCAGTACCAACTCCCATGGGGCCTCCTACAATGAGCAGTTCTTC
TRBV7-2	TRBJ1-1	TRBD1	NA	CASSFHTGANTEAFF	TGTGCCAGCAGCTTTCATACAGGGGCTAACACTGAAGCTTTCTTT
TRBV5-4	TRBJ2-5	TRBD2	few	CASSLGLAGGETQYF	TGTGCCAGCAGCTTGGGACTAGCGGGCGGAGAGACCCAGTACTTC
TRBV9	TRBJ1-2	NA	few	CASSVDWRQGQGYTF	TGTGCCAGCAGCGTAGATTGGAGGCAGGGGCAGGGCTACACCTTC
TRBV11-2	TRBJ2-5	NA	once	CASSPGRRFRETQYF	TGTGCCAGCAGCCCGGGGAGGCGGTTTAGGGAGACCCAGTACTTC
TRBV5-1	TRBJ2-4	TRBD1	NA	CASSPGARGNIQYF	TGCGCCAGCAGTCCCGGGGCCAGGGGGAACATTCAGTACTTC
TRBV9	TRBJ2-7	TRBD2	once	CASSVASGSYEQYF	TGTGCCAGCAGCGTAGCGAGCGGGAGCTACGAGCAGTACTTC
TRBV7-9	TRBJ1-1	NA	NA	CASSFVSTEAFF	TGTGCCAGCAGCTTTGTCTCCACTGAAGCTTTCTTT
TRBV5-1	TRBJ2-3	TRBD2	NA	CASTLAGTTDTQYF	TGCGCCAGCACGCTAGCGGGAACCACAGATACGCAGTATTTT
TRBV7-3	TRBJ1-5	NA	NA	CASSPSPHQPQHF	TGTGCCAGCAGCCCCAGTCCCCATCAGCCCCAGCATTTT
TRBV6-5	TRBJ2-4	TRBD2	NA	CASSYAGGMDIQYF	TGTGCCAGCAGTTACGCGGGAGGGATGGACATTCAGTACTTC
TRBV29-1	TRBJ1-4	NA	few	CSVAGGGDEKLFF	TGCAGCGTTGCTGGGGGGGGTGATGAAAAACTGTTTTTT
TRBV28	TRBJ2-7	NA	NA	CASSLVDSLKYEQYF	TGTGCCAGCAGTTTGGTGGACAGTCTCAAATACGAGCAGTACTTC
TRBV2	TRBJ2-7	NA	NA	CASSTSGVSSYEQYF	TGTGCCAGCAGTACCTCAGGCGTGAGCTCCTACGAGCAGTACTTC
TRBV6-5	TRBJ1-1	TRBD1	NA	CASSVQGRAEAFF	TGTGCCAGCAGTGTACAGGGGCGTGCTGAAGCTTTCTTT
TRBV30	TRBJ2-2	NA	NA	CAWGSQAGELFF	TGTGCCTGGGGGAGTCAGGCCGGGGAGCTGTTTTTT
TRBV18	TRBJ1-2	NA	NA	CASSHRRESYGYTF	TGTGCCAGCTCACACCGGAGGGAGAGCTATGGCTACACCTTC
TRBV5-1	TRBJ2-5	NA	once	CASSTYRTSRGETQYF	TGCGCCAGCAGCACGTATCGGACTAGCAGGGGGGAGACCCAGTACTTC
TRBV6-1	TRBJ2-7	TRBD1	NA	CASSVYRGHLYEQYF	TGTGCCAGCAGTGTTTACAGGGGACACCTCTACGAGCAGTACTTC
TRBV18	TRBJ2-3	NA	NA	CASSPPAVADTQYF	TGTGCCAGCTCACCCCCGGCGGTCGCAGATACGCAGTATTTT
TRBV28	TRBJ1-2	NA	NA	CASMRSSYGYTF	TGTGCCAGCATGCGGTCTAGCTATGGCTACACCTTC
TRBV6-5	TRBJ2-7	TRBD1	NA	CASSYDPGQGAYEQYF	TGTGCCAGCAGTTACGATCCGGGACAGGGGGCCTACGAGCAGTACTTC
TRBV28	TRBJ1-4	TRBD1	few	CASSSSGTEEEKLFF	TGTGCCAGCAGTTCCTCAGGGACAGAGGAAGAAAAACTGTTTTTT
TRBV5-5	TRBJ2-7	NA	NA	CASSFGGSGSYEQYF	TGTGCCAGCAGCTTTGGCGGGTCGGGATCCTACGAGCAGTACTTC
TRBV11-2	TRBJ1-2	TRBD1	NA	CASSLFGTGNYGYTF	TGTGCCAGCAGCTTATTCGGGACAGGGAACTATGGCTACACCTTC
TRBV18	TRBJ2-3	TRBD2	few	CASSPLAGRADTQYF	TGTGCCAGCTCACCTTTAGCGGGACGGGCAGATACGCAGTATTTT
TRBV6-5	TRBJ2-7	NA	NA	CASRSSPQGLEQYF	TGTGCCAGCAGGTCTAGCCCCCAGGGGCTCGAGCAGTACTTC
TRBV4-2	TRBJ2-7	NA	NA	CASSQDTDRTYEQYF	TGTGCCAGCAGCCAAGATACAGACAGGACCTACGAGCAGTACTTC
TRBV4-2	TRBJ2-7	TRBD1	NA	CASSQANSGGEQYF	TGTGCCAGCAGCCAAGCGAACTCAGGGGGCGAGCAGTACTTC
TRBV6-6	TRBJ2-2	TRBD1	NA	CASRERTGRTGELFF	TGTGCCAGCAGAGAAAGGACAGGGAGGACCGGGGAGCTGTTTTTT
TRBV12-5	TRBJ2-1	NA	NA	CASGLFTSLLHNEQFF	TGTGCTAGTGGTTTGTTTACTAGCCTACTTCACAATGAGCAGTTCTTC